This is a list of T cell receptor beta chains from one sample in a study of T cells expressing NK-cell markers. TCRdb reprocessed the 5' RACE reads; each CDR3 protein has one entry and no DNA is given. This sample's clone table lists about 460,000 distinct CDR3 sequences. Sequences were obtained from blood T cells: a sorted CD56 or NKG2C T cell subset, CD4+ or CD8+ T cells, or bulk PBMC T cells (not recorded which). The receptors were gathered from a woman between 45 and 65 years old in good health. The CDR3 runs from the conserved cysteine through the conserved F or W.

TRBV20-1,TRBJ2-1,14,CSARLAQGVNEQFF
TRBV29-1,TRBJ2-1,15,CSAKSPGQGYNEQFF
TRBV4-1,TRBJ2-1,15,CASSQEGASGRLRFF
TRBV29-1,TRBJ1-2,12,CSVDRTDYGYTF
TRBV2,TRBJ2-5,13,CASSGEEFSTQYF
TRBV20-1,TRBJ2-1,13,CSGASEGHNEQFF
TRBV1,TRBJ2-1,12,CTSSQPGVEQFF
TRBV7-8,TRBJ2-7,17,CASSSARFGGEVGEQYF
TRBV20-1,TRBJ2-3,14,CSARVWGFADTQYF
TRBV14,TRBJ1-5,12,CASSQKGQPQHF
TRBV6-5,TRBJ1-1,15,CASSYSGGPNTEAFF
TRBV29-1,TRBJ2-7,16,CSVKTSFGQGTYEQYF
TRBV20-1,TRBJ2-3,12,CSARGYTDTQYF
TRBV18,TRBJ2-1,13,CASSSGRKNEQFF
TRBV20-1,TRBJ2-6,17,CSARDTRGGSGANVLTF
TRBV7-8,TRBJ1-1,15,CASSLPLGQNTEAFF
TRBV4-1,TRBJ1-5,15,CASSQLGLLNQPQHF
TRBV7-9,TRBJ2-3,14,CASSSEDSPNTQYF
TRBV6-5,TRBJ2-2,15,CASSYKQGNTGELFF
TRBV18,TRBJ1-2,16,CASSQGTGAQYYGYTF
TRBV20-1,TRBJ2-3,16,CSATRTSGFSTDTQYF
TRBV4-1,TRBJ2-2,14,CASSPRGTLGELFF
TRBV11-2,TRBJ2-5,15,CASSLGRGVQETQYF
TRBV20-1,TRBJ1-2,13,CSAETGEGYGYTF
TRBV10-3,TRBJ2-1,13,CAISRTQINEQFF
TRBV5-1,TRBJ2-3,15,CASTPLGGATDTQYF
TRBV24-1,TRBJ2-3,13,CATSEMQRDTQYF
TRBV11-2,TRBJ2-7,17,CASSRTLLAHSSYEQYF
TRBV28,TRBJ1-6,17,CASTLSTGNLRNSPLHF
TRBV27,TRBJ2-3,15,CASRPRPTNTDTQYF
TRBV29-1,TRBJ1-2,13,CSVESTQVDGYTF
TRBV3-1,TRBJ2-7,13,CASSQYRYYEQYF
TRBV10-3,TRBJ1-3,15,CAISDPGGFGNTIYF
TRBV29-1,TRBJ1-1,16,CSVKALGRLRITEAFF
TRBV29-1,TRBJ2-1,14,CSAKTWGEGNEQFF
TRBV11-2,TRBJ2-2,16,CASSLGGQTHTGELFF
TRBV3-1,TRBJ2-5,16,CASSQDRTGVVWTQYF
TRBV4-1,TRBJ1-5,14,CASSPGMGARFLHF
TRBV11-3,TRBJ2-5,16,CASSLVGTGGQETQYF
TRBV29-1,TRBJ1-5,13,CSVKADSGKPQHF
TRBV10-1,TRBJ2-7,15,CASSVGLPASYEQYF
TRBV10-2,TRBJ2-7,14,CASHVTGASHEQYF
TRBV7-8,TRBJ2-3,17,CASSLVWREGRRDTQYF
TRBV10-3,TRBJ1-2,14,CAISESDTLYGYTF
TRBV24-1,TRBJ2-1,17,CATQGVREAGRVNEQFF
TRBV7-9,TRBJ2-3,16,CASSSLSPGGTDTQYF
TRBV12-3/TRBV12-4,TRBJ1-3,16,CASGSGGQGVRNTIYF
TRBV6-1,TRBJ2-7,17,CASTQTSGGDSSYEQYF
TRBV16,TRBJ1-1,16,CASSQSGTGMGTEAFF